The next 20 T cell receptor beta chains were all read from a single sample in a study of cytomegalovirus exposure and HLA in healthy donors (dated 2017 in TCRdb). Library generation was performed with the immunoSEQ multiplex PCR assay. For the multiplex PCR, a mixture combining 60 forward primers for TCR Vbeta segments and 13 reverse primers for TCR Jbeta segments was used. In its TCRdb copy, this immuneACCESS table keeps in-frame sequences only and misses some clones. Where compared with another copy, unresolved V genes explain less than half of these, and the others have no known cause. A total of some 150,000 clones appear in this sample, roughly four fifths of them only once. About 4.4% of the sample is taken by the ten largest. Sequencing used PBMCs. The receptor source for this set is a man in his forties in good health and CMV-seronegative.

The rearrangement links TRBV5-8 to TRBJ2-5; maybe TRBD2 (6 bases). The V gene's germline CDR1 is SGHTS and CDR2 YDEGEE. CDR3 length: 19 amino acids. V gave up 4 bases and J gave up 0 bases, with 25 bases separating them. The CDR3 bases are TGTGCCAGCAGCCGTTACCGGGACTTTAGATCAAAGTACCAAGAGACCCAGTACTTC. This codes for CASSRYRDFRSKYQETQYF.

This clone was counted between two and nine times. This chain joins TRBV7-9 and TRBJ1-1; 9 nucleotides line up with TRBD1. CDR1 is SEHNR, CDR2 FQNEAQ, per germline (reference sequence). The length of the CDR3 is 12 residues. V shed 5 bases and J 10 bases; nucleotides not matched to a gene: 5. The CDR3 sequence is CASSPTGGLAFF. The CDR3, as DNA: TGTGCCAGCAGCCCGACAGGGGGTTTAGCTTTCTTT.

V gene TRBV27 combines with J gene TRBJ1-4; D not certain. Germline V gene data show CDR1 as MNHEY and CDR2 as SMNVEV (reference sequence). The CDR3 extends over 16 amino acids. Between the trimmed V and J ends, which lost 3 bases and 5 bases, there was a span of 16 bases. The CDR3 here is CASSFGGPLENEKLFF. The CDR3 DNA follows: TGTGCCAGCAGTTTCGGAGGGCCCCTTGAAAATGAAAAACTGTTTTTT.

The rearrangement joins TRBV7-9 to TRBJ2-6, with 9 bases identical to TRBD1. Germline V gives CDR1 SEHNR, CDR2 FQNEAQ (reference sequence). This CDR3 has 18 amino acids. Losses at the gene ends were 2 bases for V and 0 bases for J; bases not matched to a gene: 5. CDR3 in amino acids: CASSLTGQGVSGANVLTF. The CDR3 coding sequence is TGTGCCAGCAGCTTAACGGGACAGGGCGTCTCTGGGGCCAACGTCCTGACTTTC.

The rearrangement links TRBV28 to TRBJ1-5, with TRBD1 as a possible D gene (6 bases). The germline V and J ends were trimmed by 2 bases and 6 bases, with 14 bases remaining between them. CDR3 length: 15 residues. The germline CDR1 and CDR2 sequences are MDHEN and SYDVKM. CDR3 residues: CASSLRGAQGQPQHF. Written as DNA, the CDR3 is TGTGCCAGCAGTTTACGGGGGGCGCAGGGTCAGCCCCAGCATTTT.

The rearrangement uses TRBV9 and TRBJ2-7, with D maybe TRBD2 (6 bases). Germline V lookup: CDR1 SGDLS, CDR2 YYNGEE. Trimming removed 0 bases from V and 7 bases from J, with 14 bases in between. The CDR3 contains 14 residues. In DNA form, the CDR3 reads TGTGCCAGCAGCGTAGGGGGTGGAGGGCAAGAGCAGTACTTC. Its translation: CASSVGGGGQEQYF.

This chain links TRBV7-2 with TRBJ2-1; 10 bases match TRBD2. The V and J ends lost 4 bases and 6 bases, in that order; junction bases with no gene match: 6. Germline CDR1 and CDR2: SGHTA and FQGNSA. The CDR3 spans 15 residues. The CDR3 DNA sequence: TGTGCCAGCAGCTCTCTAGCGGGGGCCCGCAATGAGCAGTTCTTC. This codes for CASSSLAGARNEQFF.

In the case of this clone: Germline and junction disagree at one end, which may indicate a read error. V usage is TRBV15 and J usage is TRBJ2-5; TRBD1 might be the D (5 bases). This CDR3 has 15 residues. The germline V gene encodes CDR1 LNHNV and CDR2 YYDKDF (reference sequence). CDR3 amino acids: CATNRGHTYQETQYF. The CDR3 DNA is TGTGCCACCAACAGAGGACACACGTACCAAGAGACCCAGTACTTC.

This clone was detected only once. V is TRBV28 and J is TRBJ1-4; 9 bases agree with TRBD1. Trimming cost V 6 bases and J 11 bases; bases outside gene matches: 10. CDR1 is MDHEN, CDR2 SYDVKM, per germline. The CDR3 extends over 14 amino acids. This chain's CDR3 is CASRPGTGLGKLFF. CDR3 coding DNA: TGTGCCAGCAGACCCGGGACAGGGTTGGGGAAACTGTTTTTT.

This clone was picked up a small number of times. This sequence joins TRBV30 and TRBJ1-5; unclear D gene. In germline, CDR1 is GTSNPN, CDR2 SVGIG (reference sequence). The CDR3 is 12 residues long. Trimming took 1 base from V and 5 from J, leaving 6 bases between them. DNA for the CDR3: TGTGCCTGGAGTGAACAAGATCAGCCCCAGCATTTT. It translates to CAWSEQDQPQHF.

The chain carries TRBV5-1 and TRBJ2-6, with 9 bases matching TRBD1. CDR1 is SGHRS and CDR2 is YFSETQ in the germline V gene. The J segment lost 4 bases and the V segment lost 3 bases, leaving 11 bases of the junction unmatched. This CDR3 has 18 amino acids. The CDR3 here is CASSSPGQGWFGANVLTF. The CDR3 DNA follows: TGCGCCAGCAGCTCCCCGGGACAGGGATGGTTCGGGGCCAACGTCCTGACTTTC.

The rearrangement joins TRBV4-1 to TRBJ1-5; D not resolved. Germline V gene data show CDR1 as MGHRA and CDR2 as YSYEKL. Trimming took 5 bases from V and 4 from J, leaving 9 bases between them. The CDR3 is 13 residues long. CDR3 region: CASSEAGNQPQHF. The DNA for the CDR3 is TGCGCCAGCAGCGAGGCGGGGAATCAGCCCCAGCATTTT.

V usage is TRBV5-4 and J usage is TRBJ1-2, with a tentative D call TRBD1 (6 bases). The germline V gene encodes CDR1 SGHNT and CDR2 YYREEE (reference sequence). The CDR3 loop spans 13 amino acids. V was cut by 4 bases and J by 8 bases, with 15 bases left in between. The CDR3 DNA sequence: TGTGCCAGCAGCAAAAGGACAGCAAGGGGCTACACCTTC. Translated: CASSKRTARGYTF. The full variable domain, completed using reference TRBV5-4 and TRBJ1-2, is ETGVTQSPTHLIKTRGQQVTLRCSSQSGHNTVSWYQQALGQGPQFIFQYYREEENGRGNFPPRFSGLQFPNYSSELNVNALELDDSALYLCASSKRTARGYTFGSGTRLTVV.

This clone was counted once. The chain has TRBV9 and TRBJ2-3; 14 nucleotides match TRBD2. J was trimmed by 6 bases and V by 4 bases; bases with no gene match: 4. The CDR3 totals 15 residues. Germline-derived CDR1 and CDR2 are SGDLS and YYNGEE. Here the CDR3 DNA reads TGTGCCAGCAGCTGGACTAGCGGGGGGCTGGATACGCAGTATTTT. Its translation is CASSWTSGGLDTQYF.

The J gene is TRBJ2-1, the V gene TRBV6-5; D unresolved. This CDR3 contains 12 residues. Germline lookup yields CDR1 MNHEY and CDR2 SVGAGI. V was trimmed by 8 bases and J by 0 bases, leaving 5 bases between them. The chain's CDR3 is CASGPSYNEQFF. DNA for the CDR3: TGTGCCAGCGGGCCCTCCTACAATGAGCAGTTCTTC.

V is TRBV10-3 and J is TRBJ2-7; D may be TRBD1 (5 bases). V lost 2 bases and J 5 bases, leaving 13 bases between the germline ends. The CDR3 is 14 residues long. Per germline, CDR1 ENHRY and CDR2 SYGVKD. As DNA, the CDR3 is TGTGCCATCAGTGAGGTCGACAGCCCCAACGAGCAGTACTTC. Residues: CAISEVDSPNEQYF.

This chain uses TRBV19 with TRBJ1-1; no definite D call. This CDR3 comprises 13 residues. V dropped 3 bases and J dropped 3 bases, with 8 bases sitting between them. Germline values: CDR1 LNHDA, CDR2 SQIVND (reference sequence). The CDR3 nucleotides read TGTGCCAGTAGTATCCGCGGGCACACTGAAGCTTTCTTT. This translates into CASSIRGHTEAFF.

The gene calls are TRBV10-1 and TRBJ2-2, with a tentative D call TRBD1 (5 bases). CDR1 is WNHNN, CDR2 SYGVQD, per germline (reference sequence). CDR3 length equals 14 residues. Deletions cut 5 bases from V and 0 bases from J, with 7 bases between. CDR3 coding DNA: TGCGCCAGCAGTTCAGGGTCGAACACCGGGGAGCTGTTTTTT. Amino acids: CASSSGSNTGELFF.

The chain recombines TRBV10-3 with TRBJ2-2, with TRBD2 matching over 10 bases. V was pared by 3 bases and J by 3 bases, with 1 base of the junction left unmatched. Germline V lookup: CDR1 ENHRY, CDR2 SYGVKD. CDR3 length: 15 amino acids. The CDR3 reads CAISDLAGDTGELFF. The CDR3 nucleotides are TGTGCCATCAGTGACCTAGCGGGGGACACCGGGGAGCTGTTTTTT.

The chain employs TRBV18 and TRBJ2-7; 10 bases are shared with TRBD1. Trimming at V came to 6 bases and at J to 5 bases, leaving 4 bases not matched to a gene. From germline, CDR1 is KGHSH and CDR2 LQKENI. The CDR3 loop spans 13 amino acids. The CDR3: CASSRDRGDEQYF. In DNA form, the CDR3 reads TGTGCCAGCTCCCGGGACAGGGGCGACGAGCAGTACTTC.